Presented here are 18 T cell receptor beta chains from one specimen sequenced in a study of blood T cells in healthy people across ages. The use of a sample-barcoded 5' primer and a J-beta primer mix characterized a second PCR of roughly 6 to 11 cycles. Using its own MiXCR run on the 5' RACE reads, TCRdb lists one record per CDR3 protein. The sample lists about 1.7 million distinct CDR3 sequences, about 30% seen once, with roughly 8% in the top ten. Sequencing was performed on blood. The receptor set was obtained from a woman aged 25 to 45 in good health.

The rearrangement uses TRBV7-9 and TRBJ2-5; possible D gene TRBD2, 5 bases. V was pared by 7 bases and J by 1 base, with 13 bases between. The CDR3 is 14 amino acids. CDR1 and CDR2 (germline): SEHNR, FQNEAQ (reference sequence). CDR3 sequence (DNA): TGTGCCAGCACTCCTTCCGGGGTCCAAGAGACCCAGTACTTC. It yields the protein CASTPSGVQETQYF.

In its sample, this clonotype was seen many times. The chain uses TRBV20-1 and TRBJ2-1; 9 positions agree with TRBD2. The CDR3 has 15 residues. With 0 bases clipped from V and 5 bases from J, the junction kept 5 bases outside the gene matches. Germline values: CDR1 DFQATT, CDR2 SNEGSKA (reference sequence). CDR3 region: CSARDPSGGNNEQFF. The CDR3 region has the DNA TGCAGTGCTAGAGATCCCAGCGGGGGGAACAATGAGCAGTTCTTC.

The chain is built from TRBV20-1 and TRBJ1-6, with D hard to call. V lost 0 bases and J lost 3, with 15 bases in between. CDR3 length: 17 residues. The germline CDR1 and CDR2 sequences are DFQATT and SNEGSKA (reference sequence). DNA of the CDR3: TGCAGTGCTAGAGACCTAGGTGGGGAGATCTATAATTCACCCCTCCACTTT. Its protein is CSARDLGGEIYNSPLHF.

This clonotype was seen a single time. The CDR3 DNA reads as TGTGCCAGCCCGGGGACAGGGGGCGGCGAGCAGTACTTC. Translation gives CASPGTGGGEQYF. The V call is TRBV3-1, the J call TRBJ2-7; TRBD1 matches at 12 bases. The CDR3 is 13 residues long. In germline, CDR1 is LGHDT, CDR2 YNNKEL (reference sequence). V lost 8 bases and J lost 6; bases outside the gene matches: 5.

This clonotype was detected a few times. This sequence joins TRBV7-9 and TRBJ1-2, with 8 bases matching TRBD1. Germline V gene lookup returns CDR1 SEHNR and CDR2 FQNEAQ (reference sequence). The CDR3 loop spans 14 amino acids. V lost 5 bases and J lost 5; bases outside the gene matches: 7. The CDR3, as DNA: TGTGCCAGCAGCCCTGCGGACAGGGTATATGGCTACACCTTC. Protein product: CASSPADRVYGYTF. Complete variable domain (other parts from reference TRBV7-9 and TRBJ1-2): DTGVSQNPRHKITKRGQNVTFRCDPISEHNRLYWYRQTLGQGPEFLTYFQNEAQLEKSRLLSDRFSAERPKGSFSTLEIQRTEQGDSAMYLCASSPADRVYGYTFGSGTRLTVV.

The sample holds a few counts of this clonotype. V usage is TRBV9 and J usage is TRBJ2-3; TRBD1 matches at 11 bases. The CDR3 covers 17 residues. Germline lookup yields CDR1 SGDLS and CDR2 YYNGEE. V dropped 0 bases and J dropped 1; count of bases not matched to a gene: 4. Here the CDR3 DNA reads TGTGCCAGCAGCGTAGTCGGGACAGGGGGTGGCACAGATACGCAGTATTTT. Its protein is CASSVVGTGGGTDTQYF.

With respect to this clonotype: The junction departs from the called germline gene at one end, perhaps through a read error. This CDR3 reads CVTSDSSGVREQYF. CDR3 bases: TGTGTCACCAGTGATTCCTCGGGAGTCCGGGAGCAGTACTTC. The chain joins TRBV24-1 to TRBJ2-5; TRBD2 is a possible D gene (6 bases). The CDR3 spans 14 residues. Looked up from germline, CDR1 is KGHDR and CDR2 is SFDVKD.

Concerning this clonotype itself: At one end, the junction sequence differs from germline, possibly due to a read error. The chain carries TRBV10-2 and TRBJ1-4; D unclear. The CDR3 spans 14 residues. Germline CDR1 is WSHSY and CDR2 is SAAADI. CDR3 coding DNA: TGCGCCAGCAGTGACGGTGGGCCTAAGGAAAAACTGTTTTTT. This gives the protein CASSDGGPKEKLFF.

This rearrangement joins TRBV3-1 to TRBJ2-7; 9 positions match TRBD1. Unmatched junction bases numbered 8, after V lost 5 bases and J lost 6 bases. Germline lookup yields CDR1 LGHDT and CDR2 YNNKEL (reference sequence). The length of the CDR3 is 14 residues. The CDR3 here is CASSRGQGYGEQYF. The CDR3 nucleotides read TGTGCCAGCAGCAGGGGACAGGGCTATGGCGAGCAGTACTTC.

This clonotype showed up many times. This CDR3 is CSSLDEGNIQYF. CDR3 bases: TGCAGCTCCCTCGACGAAGGTAACATTCAGTACTTC. V is TRBV29-1 and J is TRBJ2-4; no clear D gene. Germline V lookup: CDR1 SQVTM, CDR2 ANQGSEA. The CDR3 is 12 amino acids. V lost 8 bases to trimming and J lost 7 bases, with 15 bases between them.

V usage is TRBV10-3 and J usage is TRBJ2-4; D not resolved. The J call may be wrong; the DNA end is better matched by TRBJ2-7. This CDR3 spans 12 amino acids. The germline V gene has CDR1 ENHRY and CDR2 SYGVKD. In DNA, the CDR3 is TGTGCCATCAGTCTGACGAGGAACGAGCAGTACTTC. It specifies CAISLTRNEQYF.

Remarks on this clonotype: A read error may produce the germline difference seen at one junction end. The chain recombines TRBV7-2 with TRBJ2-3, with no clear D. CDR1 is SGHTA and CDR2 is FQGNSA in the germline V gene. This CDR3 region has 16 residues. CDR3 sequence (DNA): TGTGCCAGCGGCTTTTCGGCGGACGGAGACACAGATACGCAGTATTTT. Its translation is CASGFSADGDTDTQYF.

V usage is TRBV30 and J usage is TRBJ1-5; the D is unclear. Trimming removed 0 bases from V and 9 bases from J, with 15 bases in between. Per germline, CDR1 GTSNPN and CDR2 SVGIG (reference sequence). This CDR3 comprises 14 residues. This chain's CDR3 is CAWSVRFPPWPQHF. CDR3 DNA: TGTGCCTGGAGTGTTAGGTTCCCTCCATGGCCCCAGCATTTT. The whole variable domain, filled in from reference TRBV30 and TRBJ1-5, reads SQTIHQWPATLVQPVGSPLSLECTVEGTSNPNLYWYRQAAGRGLQLLFYSVGIGQISSEVPQNLSASRPQDRQFILSSKKLLLSDSGFYLCAWSVRFPPWPQHFGDGTRLSIL.

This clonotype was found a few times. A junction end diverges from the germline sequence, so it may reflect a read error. CDR3 DNA sequence: TGTGCTGGTGGTCCTAGCACGACGGCGTCCTATGGCTACACCTTC. Protein product: CAGGPSTTASYGYTF. The chain carries TRBV12-5 and TRBJ1-2, with D hard to call. The V gene's germline CDR1 is LGHNT and CDR2 FRNRAP. The length of the CDR3 is 15 residues.

DNA for the CDR3: TGTGCCAGCAGCTTAGATCGAAGAAAGGGCTACACCTTC. Its protein is CASSLDRRKGYTF. The chain uses TRBV11-2 and TRBJ1-2; no clear D gene. Germline CDR1 is SGHAT and CDR2 is FQNNGV. V dropped 0 bases and J dropped 8 bases, with 10 bases sitting between them. The CDR3 length is 13 residues.

The CDR3 reads CASSQFYGLAGPSYNEQFF. As DNA, the CDR3 is TGCGCCAGCAGCCAATTTTACGGACTAGCGGGCCCATCCTACAATGAGCAGTTCTTC. V gene TRBV4-3 combines with J gene TRBJ2-1, with 11 positions matching TRBD2. The germline gives CDR1 LGHNA, CDR2 YSLEER. V trimming: 2 bases; J trimming: 1 base; junction bases outside the gene matches: 10. This CDR3 comprises 19 residues.

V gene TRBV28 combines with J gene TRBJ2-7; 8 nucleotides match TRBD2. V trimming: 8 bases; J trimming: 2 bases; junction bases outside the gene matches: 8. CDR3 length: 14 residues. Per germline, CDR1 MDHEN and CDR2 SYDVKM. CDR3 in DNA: TGTGCCAGCCATGGCGGGGGGCCGCCCTACGAGCAGTACTTC. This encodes CASHGGGPPYEQYF.

The CDR3 DNA reads as TGTGCCAGCAGCGTTTTAAGACTCGACAATGAGCAGTTCTTC. Amino acids: CASSVLRLDNEQFF. The chain carries TRBV9 and TRBJ2-1, with D unclear. Germline lookup yields CDR1 SGDLS and CDR2 YYNGEE. CDR3 length: 14 amino acids. V shed 2 bases and J shed 5 bases, with 11 bases lying between them.